This T cell receptor beta chain was identified in a study of CXCR3-negative and CXCR3-positive naive CD8 T cells. Looking at the study overall: Roughly 140 million TRB reads were obtained in total, which works out to about 1.5 +/- 0.3 million per library.

The CD45RO-CCR7+CD27+CD95- phenotype denoted naive CD8+ T cells. The CDR3 sequence is 14 residues long. Germline values: CDR1 SEHNR, CDR2 FQNEAQ (reference sequence). General study results and limits: With respect to TRBV-TRBJ usage, naive CXCR3-negative and CXCR3-positive cells were similar; memory differed. Higher TRB CDR3 hydrophobicity marked CXCR3-positive naive cells relative to CXCR3-negative naive cells.

The libraries of TRB cDNA were constructed through 5' RACE using UMI labels. From its re-call of the 5' RACE reads, TCRdb lists each CDR3 protein once, without DNA. This sample's table reports about 150,000 distinct CDR3 sequences. A remark on this clonotype: Antigen specificity is unknown.

This sequence joins TRBV7-9 and TRBJ2-1; TCRdb returns TRBD1, unconfirmable since there is no DNA. The receptor was isolated from a human donor in good health. Some clones in this sample may be carry-over from other donors' samples. Input material: naive CXCR3+ CD8+ T cells from blood. Subset defined: CD45RO-CCR7+CD27+CD95- naive CD8+ T cells expressing CXCR3 (TNR3+). CDR3: CASSSDRALGEQFF.